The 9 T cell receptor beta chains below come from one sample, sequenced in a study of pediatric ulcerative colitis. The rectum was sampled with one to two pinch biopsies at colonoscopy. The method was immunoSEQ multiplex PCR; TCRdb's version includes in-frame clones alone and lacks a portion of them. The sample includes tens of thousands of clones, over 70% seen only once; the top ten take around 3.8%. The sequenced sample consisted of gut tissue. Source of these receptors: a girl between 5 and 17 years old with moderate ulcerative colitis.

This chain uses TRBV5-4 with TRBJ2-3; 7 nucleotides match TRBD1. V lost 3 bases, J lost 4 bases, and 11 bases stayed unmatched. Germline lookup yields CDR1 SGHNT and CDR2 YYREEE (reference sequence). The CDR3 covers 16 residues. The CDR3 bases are TGTGCCAGCAGCTCCCAAAAGACAGGGCTGGCAGATACGCAGTATTTT. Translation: CASSSQKTGLADTQYF.

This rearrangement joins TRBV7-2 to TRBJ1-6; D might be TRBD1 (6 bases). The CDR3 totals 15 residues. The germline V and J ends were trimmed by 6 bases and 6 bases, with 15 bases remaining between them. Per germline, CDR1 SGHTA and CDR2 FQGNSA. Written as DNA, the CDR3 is TGTGCCAGCAGTCTAGGGACACTCTTTAATTCACCCCTCCACTTT. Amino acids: CASSLGTLFNSPLHF.

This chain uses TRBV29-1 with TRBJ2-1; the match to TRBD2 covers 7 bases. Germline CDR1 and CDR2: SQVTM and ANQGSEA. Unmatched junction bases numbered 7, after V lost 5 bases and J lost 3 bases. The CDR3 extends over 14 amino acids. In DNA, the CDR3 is TGCAGCGTTCAACCTAGCGGACGCTACAATGAGCAGTTCTTC. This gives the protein CSVQPSGRYNEQFF.

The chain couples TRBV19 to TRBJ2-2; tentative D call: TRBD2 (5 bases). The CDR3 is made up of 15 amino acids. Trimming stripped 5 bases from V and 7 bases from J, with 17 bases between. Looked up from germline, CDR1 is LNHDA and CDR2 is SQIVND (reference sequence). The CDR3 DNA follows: TGTGCCAGTAGTCCCGGCAGGTCGGGGAGCGGGGAGCTGTTTTTT. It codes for CASSPGRSGSGELFF.

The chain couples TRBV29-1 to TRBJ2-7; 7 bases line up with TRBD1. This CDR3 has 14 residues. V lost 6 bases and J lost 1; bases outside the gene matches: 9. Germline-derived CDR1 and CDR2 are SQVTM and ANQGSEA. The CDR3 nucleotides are TGCAGCGTCCTAGACAGGGTTCGGTCCTACGAGCAGTACTTC. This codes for CSVLDRVRSYEQYF.

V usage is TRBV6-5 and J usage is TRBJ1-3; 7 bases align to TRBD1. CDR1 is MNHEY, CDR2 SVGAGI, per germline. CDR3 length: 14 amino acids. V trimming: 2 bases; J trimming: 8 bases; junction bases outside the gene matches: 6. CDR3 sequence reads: CASSYEGGGDTIYF. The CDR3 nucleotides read TGTGCCAGCAGTTACGAAGGGGGCGGCGACACCATATATTTT.

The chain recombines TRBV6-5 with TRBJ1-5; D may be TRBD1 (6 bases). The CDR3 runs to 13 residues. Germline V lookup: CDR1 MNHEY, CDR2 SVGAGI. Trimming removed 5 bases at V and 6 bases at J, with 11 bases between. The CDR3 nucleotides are TGTGCCAGCAGTACAGGGATGGGTCAGCCCCAGCATTTT. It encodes CASSTGMGQPQHF.

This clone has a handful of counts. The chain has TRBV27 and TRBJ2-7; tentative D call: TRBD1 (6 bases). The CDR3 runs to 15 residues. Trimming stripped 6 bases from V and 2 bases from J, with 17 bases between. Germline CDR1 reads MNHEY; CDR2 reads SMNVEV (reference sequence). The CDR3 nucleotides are TGTGCCAGCAGGTCTGTGGGGGCTGGAACCTACGAGCAGTACTTC. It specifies CASRSVGAGTYEQYF.

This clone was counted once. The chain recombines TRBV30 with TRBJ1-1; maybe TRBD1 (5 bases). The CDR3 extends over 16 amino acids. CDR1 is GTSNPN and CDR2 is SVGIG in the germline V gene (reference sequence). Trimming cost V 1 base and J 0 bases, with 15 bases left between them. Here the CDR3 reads CAWSDFLGGMNTEAFF. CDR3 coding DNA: TGTGCCTGGAGTGATTTCCTCGGGGGGATGAACACTGAAGCTTTCTTT.